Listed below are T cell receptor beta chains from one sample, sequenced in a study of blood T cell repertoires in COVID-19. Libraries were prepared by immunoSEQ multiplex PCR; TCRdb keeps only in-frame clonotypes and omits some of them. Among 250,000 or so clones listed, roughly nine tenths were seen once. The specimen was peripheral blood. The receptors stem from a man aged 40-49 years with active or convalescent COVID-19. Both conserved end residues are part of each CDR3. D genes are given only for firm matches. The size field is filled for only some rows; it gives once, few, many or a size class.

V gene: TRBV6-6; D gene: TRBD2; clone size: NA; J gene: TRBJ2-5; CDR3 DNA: TGTGCCAGCACAGCGGGGGTTGGGGAGACCCAGTACTTC; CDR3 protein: CASTAGVGETQYF
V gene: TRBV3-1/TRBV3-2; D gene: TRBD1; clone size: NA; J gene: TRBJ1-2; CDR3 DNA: TGTGCCAGCAGCCAAGCGTTGATGACAGGGGGCGCTTCTGACTATGGCTACACCTTC; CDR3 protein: CASSQALMTGGASDYGYTF
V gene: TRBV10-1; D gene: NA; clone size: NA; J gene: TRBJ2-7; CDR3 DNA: TGCGCCAGCAGGGCTCGCAGGGATGGCGAGCAGTACTTC; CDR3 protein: CASRARRDGEQYF
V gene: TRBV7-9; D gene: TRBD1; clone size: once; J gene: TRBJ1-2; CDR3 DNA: TGTGCCAGCAGCCCACTCGGGACAGGGGTCGGCTACACCTTC; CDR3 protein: CASSPLGTGVGYTF
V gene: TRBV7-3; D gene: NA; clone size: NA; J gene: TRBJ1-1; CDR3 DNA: TGTGCCAGCAGCTTAACCCCGAGGACTGAAGCTTTCTTT; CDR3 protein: CASSLTPRTEAFF
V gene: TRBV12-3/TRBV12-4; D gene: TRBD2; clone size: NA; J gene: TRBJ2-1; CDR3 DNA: TGTGCCAGCAGTTTAGCTAGCGGGAGCGTCAAGTTCTTC; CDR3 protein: CASSLASGSVKFF
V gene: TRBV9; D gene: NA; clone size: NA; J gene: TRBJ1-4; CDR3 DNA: TGTGCCAGCAGCGGAGGAACAGGTACAACTAATGAAAAACTGTTTTTT; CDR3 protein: CASSGGTGTTNEKLFF
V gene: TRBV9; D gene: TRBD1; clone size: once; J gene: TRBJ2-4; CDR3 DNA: TGTGCCAGCAGCCCTACAGGGGCCTTAAACATTCAGTACTTC; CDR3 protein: CASSPTGALNIQYF
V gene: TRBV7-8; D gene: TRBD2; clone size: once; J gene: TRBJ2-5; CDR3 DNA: TGTGCCAGCAGCCCTGCTTTAGCGGGAGGGGAGACCCAGTACTTC; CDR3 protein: CASSPALAGGETQYF
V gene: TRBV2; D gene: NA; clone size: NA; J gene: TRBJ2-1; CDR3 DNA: TGTGCCGATGGCCTCGCCTGGCCCACCTACAATGAGCAGTTCTTC; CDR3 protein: CADGLAWPTYNEQFF
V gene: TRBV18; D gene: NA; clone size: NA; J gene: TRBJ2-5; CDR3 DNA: TGTGCCAGCTCACCACCGAGCCGGGGGGAGACCCAGTACTTC; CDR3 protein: CASSPPSRGETQYF
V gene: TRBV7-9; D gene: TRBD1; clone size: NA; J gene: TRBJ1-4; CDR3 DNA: TGTGCCAGCAGCACACGAGGGACAGGGAGGCTTAATGAAAAACTGTTTTTT; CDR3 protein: CASSTRGTGRLNEKLFF
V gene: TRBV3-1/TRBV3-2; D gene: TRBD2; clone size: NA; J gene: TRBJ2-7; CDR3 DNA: TGTGCCAGTGGCCATAGCGGGAGGGCCGTACACGAGCAGTACTTC; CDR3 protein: CASGHSGRAVHEQYF
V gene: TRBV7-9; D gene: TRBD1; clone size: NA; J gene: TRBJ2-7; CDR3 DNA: TGTGCCAGCAGCTTATCGACAGGGACCTACGAGCAGTACTTC; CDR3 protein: CASSLSTGTYEQYF
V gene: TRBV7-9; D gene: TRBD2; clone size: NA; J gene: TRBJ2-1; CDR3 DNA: TGTGCCAGCAGCCCCGGGGAGGGATACAATGAGCAGTTCTTC; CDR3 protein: CASSPGEGYNEQFF
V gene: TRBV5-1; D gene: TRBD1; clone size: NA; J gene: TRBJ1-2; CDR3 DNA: TGCGCCAGCAGCGAGGGACAGAACTATGGCTACACCTTC; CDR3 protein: CASSEGQNYGYTF
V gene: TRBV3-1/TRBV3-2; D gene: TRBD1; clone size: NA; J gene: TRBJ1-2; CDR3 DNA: TGTGCCAGCAGCCAAATAGGACAGGGTAACTATGGCTACACCTTC; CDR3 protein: CASSQIGQGNYGYTF
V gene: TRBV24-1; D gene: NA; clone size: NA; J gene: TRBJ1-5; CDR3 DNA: TGTGCCACCAGTGACTTTGGGCATCAGCCCCAGCATTTT; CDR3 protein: CATSDFGHQPQHF
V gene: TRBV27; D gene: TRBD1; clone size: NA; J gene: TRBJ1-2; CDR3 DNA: TGTGCCAGCAGTTCTGCTGCCTCAGGGGGCGTTCACTACACCTTC; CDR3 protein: CASSSAASGGVHYTF
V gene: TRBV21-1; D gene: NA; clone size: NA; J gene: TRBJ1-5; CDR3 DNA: TGTGCCAGCGCACAGGGGGCGCGAAATCAGCCCCAGCATTTT; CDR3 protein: CASAQGARNQPQHF
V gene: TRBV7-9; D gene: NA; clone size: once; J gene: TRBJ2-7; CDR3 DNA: TGTGCCAGCAGCTTAGCTCTTCTGACAGACACTACGCGCGAGCAGTACTTC; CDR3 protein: CASSLALLTDTTREQYF
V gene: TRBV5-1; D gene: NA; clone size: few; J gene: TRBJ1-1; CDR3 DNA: TGCGCCAGCAGCTTCGGTGCATCGAACACTGAAGCTTTCTTT; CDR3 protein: CASSFGASNTEAFF
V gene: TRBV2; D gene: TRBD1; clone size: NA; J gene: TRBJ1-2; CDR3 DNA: TGTGCCAGCAGTGATTCGCGACAGGGGAACTATGGCTACACCTTC; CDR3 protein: CASSDSRQGNYGYTF
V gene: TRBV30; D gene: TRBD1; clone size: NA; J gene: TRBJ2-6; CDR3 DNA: TGTGCCTGGAGGGGGACAGCTGGGGCCAACGTCCTGACTTTC; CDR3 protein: CAWRGTAGANVLTF
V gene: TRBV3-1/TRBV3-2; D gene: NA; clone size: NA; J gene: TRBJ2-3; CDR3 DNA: TGTGCCAGCAGCCAAGAGACGGGGAATACGCAGTATTTT; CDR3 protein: CASSQETGNTQYF
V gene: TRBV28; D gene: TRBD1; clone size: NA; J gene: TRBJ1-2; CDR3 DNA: TGTGCCAGCAGTTTCCGGGACAGGACCTATGGCTACACCTTC; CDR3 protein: CASSFRDRTYGYTF
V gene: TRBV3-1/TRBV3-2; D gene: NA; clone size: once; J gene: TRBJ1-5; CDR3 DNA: TGTGCCAGCAGCCTACAGGGCGGGGGACAGCCCCAGCATTTT; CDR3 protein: CASSLQGGGQPQHF
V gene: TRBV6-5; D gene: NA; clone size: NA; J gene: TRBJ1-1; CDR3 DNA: TGTGCCAGCTGCAGGGATGAGAGCACTGAAGCTTTCTTT; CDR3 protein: CASCRDESTEAFF
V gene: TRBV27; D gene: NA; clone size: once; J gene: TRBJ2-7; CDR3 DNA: TGTGCCAGCAGTTTTGGGCAGGGGATCTACGAGCAGTACTTC; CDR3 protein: CASSFGQGIYEQYF
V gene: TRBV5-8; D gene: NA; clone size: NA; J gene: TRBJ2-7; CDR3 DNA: TGTGCCAGCAGCTTGGACCTCGGGGACTCCTACGAGCAGTACTTC; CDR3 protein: CASSLDLGDSYEQYF
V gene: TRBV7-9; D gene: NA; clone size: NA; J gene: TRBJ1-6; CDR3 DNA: TGTGCCAGCAGCTTAGGCGGGGCGCGGTATAATTCACCCCTCCACTTT; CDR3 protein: CASSLGGARYNSPLHF
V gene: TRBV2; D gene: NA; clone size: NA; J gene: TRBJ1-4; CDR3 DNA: TGTGCCAGCGGTTATATCAGGGATACTGAAAAACTGTTTTTT; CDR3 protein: CASGYIRDTEKLFF
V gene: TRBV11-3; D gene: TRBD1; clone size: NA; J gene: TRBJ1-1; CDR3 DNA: TGTGCCAGCAGCAAACGGGACAGGGGGCTTTCGGGGAACACTGAAGCTTTCTTT; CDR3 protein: CASSKRDRGLSGNTEAFF
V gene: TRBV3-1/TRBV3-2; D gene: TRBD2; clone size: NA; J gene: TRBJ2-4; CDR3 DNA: TGTGCCAGCAGCCGCGGGGGTTTAAACATTCAGTACTTC; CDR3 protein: CASSRGGLNIQYF
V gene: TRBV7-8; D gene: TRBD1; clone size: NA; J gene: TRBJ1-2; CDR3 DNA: TGTGCCAGCAGCCAAGACAGGGGGAGGGATGGCTACACCTTC; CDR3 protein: CASSQDRGRDGYTF
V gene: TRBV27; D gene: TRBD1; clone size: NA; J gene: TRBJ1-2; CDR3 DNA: TGTGCCAGCAGCGGAAGCCACAGGGGCGCCTATGGCTACACCTTC; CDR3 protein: CASSGSHRGAYGYTF
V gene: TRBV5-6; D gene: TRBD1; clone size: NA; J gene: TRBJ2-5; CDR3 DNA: TGTGCCAGCAGCTACGGGACAGGGAGGCAAGAGACCCAGTACTTC; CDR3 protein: CASSYGTGRQETQYF
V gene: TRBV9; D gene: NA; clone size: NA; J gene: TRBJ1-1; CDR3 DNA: TGTGCCAGCAGCCCCCGAGGGCGGGAGAACACTGAAGCTTTCTTT; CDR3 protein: CASSPRGRENTEAFF
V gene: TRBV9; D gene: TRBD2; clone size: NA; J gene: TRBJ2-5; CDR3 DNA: TGTGCCAGCAGCGCTAGCGGGACTCAAGAGACCCAGTACTTC; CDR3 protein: CASSASGTQETQYF
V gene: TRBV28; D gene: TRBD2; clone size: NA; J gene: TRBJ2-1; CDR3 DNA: TGTGCCAGCAGTTTAGGCCGACGGTCGGGAGGGATGTACAATGAGCAGTTCTTC; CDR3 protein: CASSLGRRSGGMYNEQFF
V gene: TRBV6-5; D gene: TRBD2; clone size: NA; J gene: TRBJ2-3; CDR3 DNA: TGTGCCGTGGAAAGGGCAGCGGGGTCCACAGATACGCAGTATTTT; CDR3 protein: CAVERAAGSTDTQYF
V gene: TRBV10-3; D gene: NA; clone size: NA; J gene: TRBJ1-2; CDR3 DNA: TGTGCCATCGGGCACGACTATGGCTACACCTTC; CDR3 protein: CAIGHDYGYTF
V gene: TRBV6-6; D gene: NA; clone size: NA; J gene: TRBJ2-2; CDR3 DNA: TGTGCCAGCAGTCGAGCGGGCCCGAACACCGGGGAGCTGTTTTTT; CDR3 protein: CASSRAGPNTGELFF
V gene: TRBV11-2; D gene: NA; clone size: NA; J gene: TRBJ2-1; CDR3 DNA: TGTGCCCTACTTCGGCGGGGAGCTCTCTACAATGAGCAGTTCTTC; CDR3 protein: CALLRRGALYNEQFF
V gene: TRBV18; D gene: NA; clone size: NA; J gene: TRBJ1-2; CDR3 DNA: TGTGCCAGCTCACCACCCGCGGGGGGCTGGAATGGCTACACCTTC; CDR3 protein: CASSPPAGGWNGYTF
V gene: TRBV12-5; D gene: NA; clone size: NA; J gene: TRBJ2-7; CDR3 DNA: TGTGCTAGTGGTCCCTCTATTAAAAGCGAGCAGTACTTC; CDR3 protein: CASGPSIKSEQYF
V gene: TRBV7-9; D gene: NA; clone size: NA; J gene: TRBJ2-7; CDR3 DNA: TGTGCCAGCAGCTCTGCTGGAGGATTAAGCTCCTACGAGCAGTACTTC; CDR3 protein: CASSSAGGLSSYEQYF